This T cell receptor beta chain was obtained from a study of radiotherapy plus CTLA-4 blockade in lung cancer. Patients had chemo-refractory metastatic non-small-cell lung cancer and received focal radiation plus CTLA-4 blockade that used ipilimumab. Libraries were prepared by immunoSEQ multiplex PCR; TCRdb keeps only in-frame clonotypes and omits some of them. In the table there are tens of thousands of clones, about 63% of which are singletons. CDR3 length: 13 amino acids. Trimming took off 2 bases at V and 3 bases at J, with 8 bases between the two ends. Germline-derived CDR1 and CDR2 are MNHEY and SVGAGI. This clone was seen a handful of times.

The material sequenced was peripheral blood, taken from a patient treated with radiotherapy plus ipilimumab. The TCR sequence derives from a human donor with non-small cell lung cancer who had a partial response to radiotherapy plus ipilimumab. V gene TRBV6-5 combines with J gene TRBJ2-7, with TRBD1 as a possible D gene (6 bases). CDR3 in DNA: TGTGCCAGCAGTTACCGCAGGGGCTACGAGCAGTACTTC. Residues: CASSYRRGYEQYF.